The rows below give T cell receptor beta chains drawn from one sample of a study of blood T cell repertoires in COVID-19. Some clones are missing from TCRdb's copy, which holds only in-frame ones; the method was immunoSEQ multiplex PCR. The sample records fewer than 250,000 clones, around four fifths being singletons. Material: PBMCs or T cells enriched from blood (not recorded which). Receptor source: a woman aged 35 to 49 who had been exposed to COVID-19. Both conserved end residues are trimmed from each CDR3. The order of the fields is V gene, J gene, CDR3 protein.

TRBV7-3	TRBJ2-5	ASSLASGETQY
TRBV5-1	TRBJ1-2	ASSSWDTEGGYT
TRBV28	TRBJ1-1	ASSLPRDMNTEAF
TRBV27	TRBJ1-1	ASSWTGMNTEAF
TRBV7-8	TRBJ2-3	ASSLSGGITDTQY
TRBV5-4	TRBJ1-2	ASSLAGSSGGYT
TRBV6-6	TRBJ1-1	ASSYSYGWSNTEAF
TRBV27	TRBJ1-6	ASSLGQLIVSPLH
TRBV18	TRBJ2-7	ASSISGAPTYEQY
TRBV4-1	TRBJ1-2	ASSQVGRDSVGGYT
TRBV29-1	TRBJ2-1	SVEDASSGGYNEQF
TRBV2	TRBJ1-2	ASSPGKSNYGYT
TRBV5-1	TRBJ1-4	ASSLQGREEEKLF
TRBV7-3	TRBJ2-2	ASSPESVGELF
TRBV19	TRBJ2-7	ASSITSGVLYEQY
TRBV7-9	TRBJ2-5	ASSLGQGEETQY
TRBV27	TRBJ1-2	ASRGQPHGYT
TRBV28	TRBJ2-1	ASSLSSWGRSSYNEQF
TRBV4-1	TRBJ2-3	ASTRTSGGAVDTQY
TRBV7-6	TRBJ1-5	ASSQEISGHHMGNQPQH
TRBV2	TRBJ1-5	ASSTRDRGDQPQH
TRBV6-5	TRBJ1-3	ASAYDRDLNTIY
TRBV28	TRBJ1-3	ASSKGGGARGNTIY
TRBV2	TRBJ2-3	ASRGDLAGGGNTQY
TRBV12-1	TRBJ1-6	ASRFVVNSPLH
TRBV5-5	TRBJ1-4	ASSLTFRKTNEKLF
TRBV4-2	TRBJ2-6	ASSQSTGGAGANVLT
TRBV10-3	TRBJ2-1	AITASGGADSQF
TRBV3-1/TRBV3-2	TRBJ2-7	ASSMRVGPYEQY
TRBV28	TRBJ1-6	ASSLARDRVHSPLH
TRBV10-3	TRBJ2-2	AISAPGGGAGTGELF
TRBV29-1	TRBJ2-2	SVRRQGAGGELF
TRBV5-1	TRBJ2-3	ASSFRDSIFTDTQY
TRBV7-2	TRBJ2-3	ASSFYTDTQY
TRBV29-1	TRBJ1-4	SPLLQGKLF
TRBV11-2	TRBJ2-2	ASSPGPGLANTGELF
TRBV6-6	TRBJ1-2	ASTQGDNYGYT
TRBV27	TRBJ1-1	ASSLSGGGSTEAF
TRBV4-3	TRBJ2-1	ASSQGDRVKHNEQF
TRBV9	TRBJ1-1	ASSASGGLAEAF
TRBV9	TRBJ2-3	ASSVGAGGASTDTQY
TRBV18	TRBJ2-3	ASSPGARDTQY
TRBV28	TRBJ1-2	ASSLVQIPKYGYT
TRBV19	TRBJ1-2	ASSIEWLGQDDGYT
TRBV9	TRBJ1-5	ASSAGQGAEGQPQH
TRBV2	TRBJ1-2	ASKPTSGNWGDGYT
TRBV7-9	TRBJ1-6	ASSLRDRTSPLH
TRBV5-1	TRBJ1-2	ASSLTGAPSYGYT
TRBV5-1	TRBJ2-5	ASSLGGPHQETQY
TRBV27	TRBJ2-1	ASGRGSSYNEQF
TRBV12-3/TRBV12-4	TRBJ2-2	ASSGTSGELF
TRBV6-2/TRBV6-3	TRBJ1-1	ASSRDRVQAF
TRBV6-5	TRBJ2-3	ASSLGGGSTDTQY
TRBV18	TRBJ1-1	ASSLSTGHNTEAF
TRBV27	TRBJ2-5	ASSFAGTGGETQY
TRBV5-1	TRBJ1-1	ASSWQGMNTEAF
TRBV5-1	TRBJ2-7	ASTPTGGAYEQY